This T cell receptor (beta chain) is from a study of vaccination and CD4 T cells after COVID-19. Study-wide background: Control cultures received a CEFX pool, an HIV-1 Nef pool, or no peptide.

Treatment in this sample: approximately 9-day PBMC culture with coronavirus spike peptide pools or control peptides (ViraFEST assay). This CDR3 spans 15 amino acids. Trimming cost V 4 bases and J 3 bases; bases outside gene matches: 8. Germline CDR1 SQVTM, CDR2 ANQGSEA. With respect to this clonotype: The antigen is not known.

The Oncomine TCR Beta short-read assay sequenced DNA from cultured CD4+ T cells. TCRdb passed the PCR reads through MiXCR, listing each CDR3 protein once. The top ten hold less than 65% of the sample, which has under 6,500 distinct CDR3 sequences, over 45% seen once. Material: CD4+ T cells from blood, cultured in vitro. The V and J genes are TRBV29-1 and TRBJ2-3, with TRBD1 identical over 9 bases. This TCR was sampled from a human donor who had recovered from COVID-19. This CDR3 is CSVATGTGKTDTQYF. Here the CDR3 DNA reads TGCAGCGTTGCCACCGGGACAGGGAAGACAGATACGCAGTATTTT.